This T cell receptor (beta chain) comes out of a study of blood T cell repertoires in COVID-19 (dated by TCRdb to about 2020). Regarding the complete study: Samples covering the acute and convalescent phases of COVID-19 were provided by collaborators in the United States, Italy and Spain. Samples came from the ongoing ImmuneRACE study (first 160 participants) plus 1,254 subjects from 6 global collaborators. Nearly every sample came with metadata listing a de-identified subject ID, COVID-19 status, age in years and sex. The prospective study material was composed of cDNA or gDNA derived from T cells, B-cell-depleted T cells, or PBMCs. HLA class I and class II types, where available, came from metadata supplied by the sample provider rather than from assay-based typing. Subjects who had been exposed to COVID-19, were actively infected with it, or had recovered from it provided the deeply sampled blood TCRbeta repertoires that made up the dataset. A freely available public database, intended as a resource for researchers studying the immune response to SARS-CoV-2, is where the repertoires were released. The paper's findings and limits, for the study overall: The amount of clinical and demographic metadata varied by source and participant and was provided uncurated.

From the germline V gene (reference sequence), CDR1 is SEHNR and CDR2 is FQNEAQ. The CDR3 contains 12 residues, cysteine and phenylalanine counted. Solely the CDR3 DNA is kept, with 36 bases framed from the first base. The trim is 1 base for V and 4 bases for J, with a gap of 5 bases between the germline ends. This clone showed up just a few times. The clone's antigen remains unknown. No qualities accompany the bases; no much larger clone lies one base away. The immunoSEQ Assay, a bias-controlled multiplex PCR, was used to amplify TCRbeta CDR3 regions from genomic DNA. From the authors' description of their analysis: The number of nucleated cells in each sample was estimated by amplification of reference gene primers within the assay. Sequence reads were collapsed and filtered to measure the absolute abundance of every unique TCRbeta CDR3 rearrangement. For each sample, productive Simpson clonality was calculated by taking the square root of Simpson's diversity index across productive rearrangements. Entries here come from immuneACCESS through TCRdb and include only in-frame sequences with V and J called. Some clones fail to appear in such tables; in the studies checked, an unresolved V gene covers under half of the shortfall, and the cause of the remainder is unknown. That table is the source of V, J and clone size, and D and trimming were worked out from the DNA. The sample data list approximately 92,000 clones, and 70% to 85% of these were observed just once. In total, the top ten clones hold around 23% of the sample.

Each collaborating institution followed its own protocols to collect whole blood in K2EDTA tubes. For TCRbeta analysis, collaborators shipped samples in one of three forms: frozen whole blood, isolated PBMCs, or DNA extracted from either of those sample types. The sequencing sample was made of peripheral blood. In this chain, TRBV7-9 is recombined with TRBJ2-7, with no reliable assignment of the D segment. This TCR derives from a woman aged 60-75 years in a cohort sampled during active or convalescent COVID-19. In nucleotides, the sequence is TGTGCCAGCAGCTTAGTTTCATACGAGCAGTACTTC. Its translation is CASSLVSYEQYF.